A single sample gave rise to the 17 T cell receptor beta chains below, sequenced in a study of cytotoxic CD8 clonotypes in ibrutinib-treated CLL. Clones were sequenced by immunoSEQ multiplex PCR, and TCRdb holds only the in-frame ones, with some missing. The sample yields fewer than 400,000 clones, approximately 67% seen once. The sample consisted of PBMCs, taken after 36 months of ibrutinib treatment. These receptors all stem from a human donor with chronic lymphocytic leukemia.

The chain carries TRBV7-8 and TRBJ1-1; no definite D call. CDR1 is SGHVS, CDR2 FQNEAQ, per germline. The CDR3 length is 14 residues. The V end lost 5 bases, the J end lost 1 base, and 11 bases lay between the germline ends. The CDR3 reads CASSLSRGNTEAFF. DNA of the CDR3: TGTGCCAGCAGCCTAAGTAGAGGGAACACTGAAGCTTTCTTT.

The count of this clone is one. The V call is TRBV4-1, the J call TRBJ1-1; TRBD1 might be the D (6 bases). Germline loops: CDR1 MGHRA, CDR2 YSYEKL. Trimming cost V 4 bases and J 6 bases, with 18 bases left between them. This CDR3 has 15 residues. In DNA, the CDR3 is TGCGCCAGCAGCCCGGGTCCAGGGGATGTGGCTGAAGCTTTCTTT. Translating gives CASSPGPGDVAEAFF.

This clone was observed once. The chain has TRBV5-5 and TRBJ1-3, with D maybe TRBD1 (5 bases). Trimming took 3 bases from V and 3 from J, leaving 7 bases between them. The CDR3 totals 13 residues. Germline CDR1 and CDR2: SGHKS and YYEKEE (reference sequence). CDR3 sequence: CASSWRGGNTIYF. DNA for the CDR3: TGTGCCAGCAGCTGGAGGGGTGGAAACACCATATATTTT.

This clone was observed a few times. V gene TRBV5-6 combines with J gene TRBJ2-5, with 9 positions matching TRBD2. V shed 1 base, J shed 1 base, and the junction held 2 bases outside the gene matches. There are 15 residues in the CDR3. Per the germline V gene, CDR1 is SGHDT and CDR2 is YYEEEE. CDR3 in DNA: TGTGCCAGCAGCTTGCTAGCGGGGATCCAAGAGACCCAGTACTTC. Protein product: CASSLLAGIQETQYF.

The CDR3 bases are TGCGCCAGCAGTGGTGCGGGTAGCTACGAGCAGTACTTC. Translating gives CASSGAGSYEQYF. The V gene is TRBV10-2, the J gene TRBJ2-7, with a tentative D call TRBD2 (5 bases). The V end lost 4 bases, the J end lost 3 bases, and 10 bases lay between the germline ends. The CDR3 runs to 13 residues. Germline V gene data show CDR1 as WSHSY and CDR2 as SAAADI.

V usage is TRBV9 and J usage is TRBJ1-2, with D uncertain. From germline, CDR1 is SGDLS and CDR2 YYNGEE. Trimming took 3 bases from V and 1 from J, leaving 7 bases between them. The CDR3 spans 13 residues. The CDR3 region is CASSAEDNYGYTF. In DNA, the CDR3 is TGTGCCAGCAGCGCGGAGGATAACTATGGCTACACCTTC.

V gene TRBV23-1 combines with J gene TRBJ2-3; D is uncertain. TRBV23-1 belongs to the ORF category, with a function that is uncertain. Deletions cut 2 bases from V and 4 bases from J, with 19 bases between. The CDR3 loop spans 17 amino acids. This CDR3 reads CASSQGYGEGPPDTQYF. The CDR3 DNA reads as TGCGCCAGCAGTCAAGGTTATGGGGAAGGTCCCCCAGATACGCAGTATTTT.

This clone was seen a handful of times. This chain links TRBV27 with TRBJ1-2; the D is unclear. Looked up from germline, CDR1 is MNHEY and CDR2 is SMNVEV (reference sequence). This CDR3 region has 9 residues. Trimming removed 11 bases from V and 5 bases from J, with 6 bases in between. CDR3 residues: CAGRYGYTF. CDR3 DNA: TGTGCCGGCCGTTATGGCTACACCTTC.

This sequence joins TRBV7-9 and TRBJ2-7; 11 bases line up with TRBD2. The CDR3 runs to 18 residues. V was clipped by 5 bases and J by 1 base; unmatched bases: 13. Germline CDR1 SEHNR, CDR2 FQNEAQ (reference sequence). The DNA of the CDR3 is TGTGCCAGCAGCCGAACTAGCGGGAGTTTGCTCGCTTCCTACGAGCAGTACTTC. Its translation: CASSRTSGSLLASYEQYF.

This clone was counted once. The gene calls are TRBV10-2 and TRBJ2-7; D unclear. Germline values: CDR1 WSHSY, CDR2 SAAADI. The germline V and J ends were trimmed by 10 bases and 0 bases, with 7 bases remaining between them. This CDR3 is 11 amino acids long. CDR3 region: CATESSYEQYF. The CDR3 DNA follows: TGCGCCACCGAGTCCTCCTACGAGCAGTACTTC.

V usage is TRBV7-3 and J usage is TRBJ2-2; D might be TRBD2 (6 bases). The CDR3 has 15 amino acids. The V gene lost 5 bases and the J gene lost 1 base, with 11 bases spanning the gap. Germline-derived CDR1 and CDR2 are SGHTA and FQGTGA. The CDR3 protein is CASSELAMNTGELFF. The CDR3 region has the DNA TGTGCCAGCAGCGAACTAGCCATGAACACCGGGGAGCTGTTTTTT.

This chain uses TRBV29-1 with TRBJ2-5; possibly TRBD1 or TRBD2 for D (5 bases each). Germline V gene lookup returns CDR1 SQVTM and CDR2 ANQGSEA. The CDR3 sequence is 16 residues long. Trimming pared 3 bases from V and 4 bases from J, leaving 21 bases between. The CDR3 nucleotides are TGCAGCGTTGATCTTTCTCCGGGGCCCTGGAGAGAGACCCAGTACTTC. This translates into CSVDLSPGPWRETQYF.

V and J are TRBV4-1 and TRBJ2-1; 12 bases fit TRBD2. Germline V gene sequence: CDR1 MGHRA, CDR2 YSYEKL. The CDR3 contains 16 residues. After removal of 4 bases from V and 6 bases from J, the junction contained 7 bases not matched to a gene. The CDR3 DNA follows: TGCGCCAGCAGCCGGCCTTCTAGCGGGGGGGCCAATGAGCAGTTCTTC. This encodes CASSRPSSGGANEQFF.

CDR3 loop: CATSRGAENTGELFF. The CDR3, as DNA: TGTGCCACCAGCAGAGGTGCAGAGAACACCGGGGAGCTGTTTTTT. The chain recombines TRBV15 with TRBJ2-2, with unresolved D. The germline CDR1 and CDR2 sequences are LNHNV and YYDKDF (reference sequence). V was pared by 1 base and J by 1 base, with 7 bases between. The CDR3 contains 15 residues.

V is TRBV7-8 and J is TRBJ1-5; no clear D gene. Germline CDR1 reads SGHVS; CDR2 reads FQNEAQ. The ends were cut back, 5 bases at V and 1 base at J, with 15 bases in the middle. The CDR3 extends over 16 amino acids. The CDR3 protein is CASSHPLDKSNQPQHF. The CDR3 DNA follows: TGTGCCAGCAGCCACCCACTTGACAAAAGCAATCAGCCCCAGCATTTT.

Concerning this clone: Other DNA sequences in this sample translate to the same CDR3. The J gene is TRBJ2-7, the V gene TRBV12-5; 8 nucleotides match TRBD1. The CDR3 consists of 14 residues. Germline V gene lookup returns CDR1 LGHNT and CDR2 FRNRAP. V lost 5 bases to trimming and J lost 4 bases; unmatched junction nucleotides: 7. DNA for the CDR3: TGTGCTAGTGGTACGAGGGACAGGCCGTACGAGCAGTACTTC. Translating it yields CASGTRDRPYEQYF.

The J gene is TRBJ2-1, the V gene TRBV5-1, with D tentatively TRBD2 (6 bases). V was pared by 4 bases and J by 7 bases, with 12 bases between. The CDR3 contains 13 residues. The V gene's germline CDR1 is SGHRS and CDR2 YFSETQ. CDR3 coding DNA: TGCGCCAGCAGCCCGGGACTGCGGAATGAGCAGTTCTTC. It encodes CASSPGLRNEQFF.